The source of this T cell receptor (beta chain) is a study of cytomegalovirus exposure and HLA in healthy donors. Findings and limits, study-wide: Cytomegalovirus status was reportedly diagnosed by the classifier with high sensitivity and specificity. Investigators reported fewer than 200 TCR beta chains as tied to cytomegalovirus. In vitro confirmation showed three CMV-associated chains to be CMV antigen specific.

Note on this clone: Antigen specificity is unknown.

Trimming stripped 4 bases from V and 9 bases from J, with 13 bases between. Germline V gives CDR1 MDHEN, CDR2 SYDVKM. This CDR3 is built from 13 residues. Measured with immunoSEQ multiplex PCR; TCRdb has only the in-frame clones, and not every one. The sample yields 120,000 or so clones, roughly 89% seen once. The rearrangement links TRBV28 to TRBJ2-1, with D possibly TRBD1 on 5 matching bases. This clonotype originated in a woman aged 18-30 years in good health and CMV-seronegative. The sequencing sample was made of PBMCs. CDR3 in DNA: TGTGCCAGCAGTTCAGGACAATCCATTGAGCAGTTCTTC. Translating gives CASSSGQSIEQFF.